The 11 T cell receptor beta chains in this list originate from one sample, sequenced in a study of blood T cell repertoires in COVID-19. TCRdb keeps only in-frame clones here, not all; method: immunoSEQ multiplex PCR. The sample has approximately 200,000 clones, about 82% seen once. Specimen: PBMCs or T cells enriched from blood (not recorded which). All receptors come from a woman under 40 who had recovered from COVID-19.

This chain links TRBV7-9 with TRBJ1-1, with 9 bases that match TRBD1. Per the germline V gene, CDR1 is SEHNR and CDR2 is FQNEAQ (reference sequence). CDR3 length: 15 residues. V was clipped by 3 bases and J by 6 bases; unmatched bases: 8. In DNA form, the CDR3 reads TGTGCCAGCAGCTTTGAAGGGACAGGGCTGCCTGAAGCTTTCTTT. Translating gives CASSFEGTGLPEAFF.

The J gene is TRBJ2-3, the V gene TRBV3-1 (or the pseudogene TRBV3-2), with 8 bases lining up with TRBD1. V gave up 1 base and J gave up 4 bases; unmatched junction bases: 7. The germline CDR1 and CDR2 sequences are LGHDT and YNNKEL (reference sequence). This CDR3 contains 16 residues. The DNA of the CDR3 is TGTGCCAGCAGCCAAGTACCTGGACAGGGTTCAGATACGCAGTATTTT. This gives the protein CASSQVPGQGSDTQYF.

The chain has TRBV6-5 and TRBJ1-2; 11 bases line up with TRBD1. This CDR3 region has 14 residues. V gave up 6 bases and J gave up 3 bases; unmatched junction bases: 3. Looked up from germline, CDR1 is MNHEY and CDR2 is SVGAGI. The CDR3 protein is CASRRGQGDYGYTF. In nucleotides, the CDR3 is TGTGCCAGCAGGAGGGGACAGGGGGACTATGGCTACACCTTC.

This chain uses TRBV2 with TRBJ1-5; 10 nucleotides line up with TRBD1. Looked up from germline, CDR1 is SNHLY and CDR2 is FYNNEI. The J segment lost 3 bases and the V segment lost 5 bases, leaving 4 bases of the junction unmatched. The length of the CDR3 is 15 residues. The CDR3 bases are TGTGCCAGCAGTCTTGACAGGGGGCCCAATCAGCCCCAGCATTTT. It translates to CASSLDRGPNQPQHF.

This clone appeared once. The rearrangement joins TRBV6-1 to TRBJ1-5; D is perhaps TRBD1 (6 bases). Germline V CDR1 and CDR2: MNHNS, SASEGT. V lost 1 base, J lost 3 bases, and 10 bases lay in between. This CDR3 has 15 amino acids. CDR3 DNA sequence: TGTGCCAGCAGTGAAGAGTGGACAGTCAATCAGCCCCAGCATTTT. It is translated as CASSEEWTVNQPQHF.

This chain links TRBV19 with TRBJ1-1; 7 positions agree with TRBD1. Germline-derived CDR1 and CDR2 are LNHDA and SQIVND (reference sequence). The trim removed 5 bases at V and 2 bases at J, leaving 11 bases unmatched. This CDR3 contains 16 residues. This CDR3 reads CASSDPKDRPNTEAFF. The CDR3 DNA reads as TGTGCCAGTAGTGACCCTAAGGACAGGCCCAACACTGAAGCTTTCTTT.

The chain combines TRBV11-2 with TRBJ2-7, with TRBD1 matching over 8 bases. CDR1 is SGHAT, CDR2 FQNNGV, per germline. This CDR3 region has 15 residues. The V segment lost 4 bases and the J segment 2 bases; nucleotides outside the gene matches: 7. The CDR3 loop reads CASSSGQGPTYEQYF. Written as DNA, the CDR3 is TGTGCCAGCAGCTCCGGACAGGGTCCTACCTACGAGCAGTACTTC.

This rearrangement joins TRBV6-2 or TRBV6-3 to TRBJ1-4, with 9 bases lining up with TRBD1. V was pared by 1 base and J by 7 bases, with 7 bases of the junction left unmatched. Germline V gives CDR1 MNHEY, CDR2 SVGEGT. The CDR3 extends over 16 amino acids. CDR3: CASSYWDRDPPEKLFF. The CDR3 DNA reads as TGTGCCAGCAGTTACTGGGACAGGGACCCACCTGAAAAACTGTTTTTT.

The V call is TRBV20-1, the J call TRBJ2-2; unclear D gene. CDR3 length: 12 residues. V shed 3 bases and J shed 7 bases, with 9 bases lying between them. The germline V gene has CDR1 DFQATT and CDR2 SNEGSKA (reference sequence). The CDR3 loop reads CSASLRYGELFF. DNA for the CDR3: TGCAGTGCTAGTCTAAGATACGGGGAGCTGTTTTTT.

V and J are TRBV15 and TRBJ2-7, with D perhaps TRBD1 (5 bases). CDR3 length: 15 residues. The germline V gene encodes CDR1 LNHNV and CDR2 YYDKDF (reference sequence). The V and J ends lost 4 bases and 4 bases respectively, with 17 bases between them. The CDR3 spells CATSTPKGRDYEQYF. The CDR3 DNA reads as TGTGCCACCAGCACACCAAAGGGGCGAGATTACGAGCAGTACTTC.

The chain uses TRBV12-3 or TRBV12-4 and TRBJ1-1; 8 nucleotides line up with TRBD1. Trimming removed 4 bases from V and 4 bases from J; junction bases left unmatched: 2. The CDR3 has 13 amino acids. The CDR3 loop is CASSSTGGTEAFF. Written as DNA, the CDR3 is TGTGCCAGCAGTTCCACAGGGGGCACTGAAGCTTTCTTT.